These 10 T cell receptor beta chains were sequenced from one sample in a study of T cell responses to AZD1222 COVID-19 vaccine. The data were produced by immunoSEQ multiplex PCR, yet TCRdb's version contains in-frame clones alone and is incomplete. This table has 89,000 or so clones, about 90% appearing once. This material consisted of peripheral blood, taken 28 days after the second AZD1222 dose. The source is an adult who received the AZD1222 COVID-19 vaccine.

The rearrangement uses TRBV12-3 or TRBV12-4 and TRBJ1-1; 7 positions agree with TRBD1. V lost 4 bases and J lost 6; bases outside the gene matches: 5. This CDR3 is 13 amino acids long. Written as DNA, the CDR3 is TGTGCCAGCAGTTATAATCAGGGGGCTGAAGCTTTCTTT. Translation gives CASSYNQGAEAFF.

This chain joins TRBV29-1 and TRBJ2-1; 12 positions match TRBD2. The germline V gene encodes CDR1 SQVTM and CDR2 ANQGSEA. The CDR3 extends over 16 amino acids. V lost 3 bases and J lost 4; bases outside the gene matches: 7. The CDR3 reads CSVEESTSGGYNEQFF. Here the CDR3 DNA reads TGCAGCGTTGAGGAGTCAACTAGCGGGGGGTACAATGAGCAGTTCTTC.

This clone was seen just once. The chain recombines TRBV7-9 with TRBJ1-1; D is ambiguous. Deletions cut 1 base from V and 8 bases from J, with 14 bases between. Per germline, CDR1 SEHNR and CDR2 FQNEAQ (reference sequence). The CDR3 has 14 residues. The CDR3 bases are TGTGCCAGCAGCTTAGGGGCTGGGGTTAGGGAAGCTTTCTTT. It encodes CASSLGAGVREAFF.

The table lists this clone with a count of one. The CDR3 DNA is TGCAGCGTTGGTCGGGGCGTGGGAAACACCATATATTTT. Encoded protein: CSVGRGVGNTIYF. The V call is TRBV29-1, the J call TRBJ1-3, with TRBD1 as a possible D gene (5 bases). The CDR3 contains 13 residues. CDR1 is SQVTM and CDR2 is ANQGSEA in the germline V gene. The V gene lost 4 bases and the J gene lost 4 bases, with 11 bases spanning the gap.

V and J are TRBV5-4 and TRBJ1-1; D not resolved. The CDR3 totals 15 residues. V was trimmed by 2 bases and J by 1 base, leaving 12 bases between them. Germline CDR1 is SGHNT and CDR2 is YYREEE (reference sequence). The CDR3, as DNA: TGTGCCAGCAGCTTAAGTTATAACCAGAACACTGAAGCTTTCTTT. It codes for CASSLSYNQNTEAFF.

CDR3: CASSLIKGDEAFF. DNA for the CDR3: TGTGCCAGCAGCTTAATTAAGGGGGATGAAGCTTTCTTT. The V gene is TRBV7-9, the J gene TRBJ1-1, with a possible D match to TRBD1 (6 bases). The germline V gene encodes CDR1 SEHNR and CDR2 FQNEAQ (reference sequence). This CDR3 has 13 residues. Trimming removed 2 bases from V and 7 bases from J, with 11 bases in between.

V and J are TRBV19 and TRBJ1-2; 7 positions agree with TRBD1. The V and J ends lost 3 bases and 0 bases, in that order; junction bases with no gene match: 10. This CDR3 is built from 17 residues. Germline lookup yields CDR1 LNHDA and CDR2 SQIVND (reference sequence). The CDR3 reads CASSIPGQARANYGYTF. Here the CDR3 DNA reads TGTGCCAGTAGTATCCCCGGACAGGCTCGAGCTAACTATGGCTACACCTTC. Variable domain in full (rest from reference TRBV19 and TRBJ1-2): DGGITQSPKYLFRKEGQNVTLSCEQNLNHDAMYWYRQDPGQGLRLIYYSQIVNDFQKGDIAEGYSVSREKKESFPLTVTSAQKNPTAFYLCASSIPGQARANYGYTFGSGTRLTVV.

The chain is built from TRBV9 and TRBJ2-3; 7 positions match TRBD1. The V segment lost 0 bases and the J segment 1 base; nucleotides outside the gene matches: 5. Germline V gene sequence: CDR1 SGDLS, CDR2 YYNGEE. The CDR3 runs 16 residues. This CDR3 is CASSVALGTGTDTQYF. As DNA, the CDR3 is TGTGCCAGCAGCGTAGCACTGGGGACAGGCACAGATACGCAGTATTTT. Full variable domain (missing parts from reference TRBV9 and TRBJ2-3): DSGVTQTPKHLITATGQRVTLRCSPRSGDLSVYWYQQSLDQGLQFLIQYYNGEERAKGNILERFSAQQFPDLHSELNLSSLELGDSALYFCASSVALGTGTDTQYFGPGTRLTVL.

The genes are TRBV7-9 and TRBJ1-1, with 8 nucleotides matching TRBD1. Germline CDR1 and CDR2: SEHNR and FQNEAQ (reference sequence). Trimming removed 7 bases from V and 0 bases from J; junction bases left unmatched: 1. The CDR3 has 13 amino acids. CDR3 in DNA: TGTGCCAGCACGACAGGGGTGAACACTGAAGCTTTCTTT. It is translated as CASTTGVNTEAFF.

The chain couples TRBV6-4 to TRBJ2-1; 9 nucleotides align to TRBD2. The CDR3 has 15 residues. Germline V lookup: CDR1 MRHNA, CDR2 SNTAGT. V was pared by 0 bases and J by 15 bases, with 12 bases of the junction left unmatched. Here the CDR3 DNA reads TGTGCCAGCAGTGACTCGGCCATTAGCGGGAGCCGACGGTTCTTC. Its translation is CASSDSAISGSRRFF.